The sequence of this T cell receptor beta chain was determined in a study of T cells in localized non-small cell lung cancer. TCRdb keeps only in-frame clones here, not all; method: immunoSEQ multiplex PCR. This repertoire shows over 70,000 clones, roughly 90% found once; its top ten account for 21%. Study-wide points: Maximal T cell clonality occurred in uninvolved adjacent lung, with tumor ranking below it. Longer survival (overall) was linked to higher T cell density in blood.

This clone has more than one count but fewer than ten. Its target is not known. The V end was cut by 5 bases, the J end by 5 bases, with 12 bases between. The length of the CDR3 is 13 residues. From germline, CDR1 is LNHDA and CDR2 SQIVND (reference sequence). The sequence came from a male donor at least 60 years old with stage III squamous cell lung carcinoma. The material sequenced was peripheral blood, taken before any cancer treatment. The rearrangement joins TRBV19 to TRBJ2-5; D unclear. The chain's CDR3 is CASSPRARETQYF. The CDR3 nucleotides are TGTGCCAGTAGTCCACGAGCCAGGGAGACCCAGTACTTC.